Detailed here is one T cell receptor (beta chain). Its antigen is not identified. HIV-negative, healthy adults without recent acute infections or vaccinations were the donors. The sample belongs to a study of shared clonotypes between healthy human individuals. Broader study findings: Researchers sampled blood only, noting tissue repertoires likely differ. Relative to memory subsets, naive subsets generally showed larger estimated richness.

The assay ran at deep level. The assay was immunoSEQ multiplex PCR, and TCRdb's table has in-frame clones only and misses some. The table has around 690,000 clones, roughly 87% seen once. This TCR was recovered from a man aged 18 to 30 in good health. Some clones in this sample may be carry-over from other donors' samples. Sequencing was carried out using memory CD8+ T cells from PBMCs. Subset reported: CD45RO+ cells pooled with CCR7-negative TemRA cells.

The CDR3 DNA follows: TGTGCCAGCAGCGACCTAGGACCCGCTAACTATGGCTACACCTTC. It translates to CASSDLGPANYGYTF. The V gene is TRBV14, the J gene TRBJ1-2; the D is unclear. Germline CDR1 is SGHDN and CDR2 is FVKESK. V was shortened by 5 bases and J by 0 bases, with 13 bases between the two germline ends. The CDR3 sequence is 15 residues long.